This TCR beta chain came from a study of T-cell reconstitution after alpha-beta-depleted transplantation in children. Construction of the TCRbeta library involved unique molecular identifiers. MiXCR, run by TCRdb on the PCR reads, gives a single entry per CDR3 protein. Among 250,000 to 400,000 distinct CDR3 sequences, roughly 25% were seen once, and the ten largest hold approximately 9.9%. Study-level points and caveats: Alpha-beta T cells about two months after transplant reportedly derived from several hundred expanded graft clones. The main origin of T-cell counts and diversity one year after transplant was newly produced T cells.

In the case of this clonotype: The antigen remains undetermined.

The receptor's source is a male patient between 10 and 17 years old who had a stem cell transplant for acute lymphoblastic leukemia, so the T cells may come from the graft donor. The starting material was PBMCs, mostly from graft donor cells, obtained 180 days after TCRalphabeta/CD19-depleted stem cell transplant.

CDR3 nucleotide sequence: TGCAGTGCTAGGGACGGTCGCGGGTATGGCTACACCTTC. It translates to CSARDGRGYGYTF. The genes are TRBV20-1 and TRBJ1-2, with unresolved D. Germline loops: CDR1 DFQATT, CDR2 SNEGSKA (reference sequence). The CDR3 loop spans 13 amino acids. The V gene lost 3 bases and the J gene lost 5 bases, with 13 bases spanning the gap.